This T cell receptor (beta chain) was identified during a study of blood T cell repertoires in COVID-19. Study overall: Sites in the United States, Italy and Spain provided acute and convalescent COVID-19 samples. Sources were T cells, B-cell-depleted T cells, or PBMCs; the material itself was cDNA or gDNA.

Original analysis: Nucleated cell counts were estimated from reference gene primer amplification. The table came from immunoSEQ multiplex PCR; TCRdb's copy has only in-frame clones and leaves some out. That table furnishes V, J and clone size, whereas the DNA furnished D and trimming. Of about 140,000 clones listed, 85% to 90% are singletons. Per germline, CDR1 LGHDT and CDR2 YNNKEL (reference sequence). V shed 3 bases, J shed 5 bases, and the junction held 8 bases outside the gene matches. The CDR3 consists of 17 residues. The sequencing sample was made of peripheral blood. The chain carries TRBV3-1 (or the pseudogene TRBV3-2) and TRBJ2-5; 14 bases fit TRBD2. The sequence was collected from a woman over 75 with acute or convalescent COVID-19. This CDR3 is CASSHLTSGGAKETQYF. DNA for the CDR3: TGTGCCAGCAGCCACCTGACTAGCGGGGGGGCTAAGGAGACCCAGTACTTC.